The clone carrying this T cell receptor (beta chain) was observed a few times. Antigen specificity is unknown. This CDR3 contains 15 residues. The V gene's germline CDR1 is GTSNPN and CDR2 SVGIG (reference sequence). The ends were cut back, 2 bases at V and 1 base at J, with 11 bases in the middle. Before being chosen for sequencing, patients had shown CD8+CD57+ cell expansion by flow cytometry. This sample is drawn from a study of CD8+CD57+ T cells in acquired aplastic anemia. The study, taken as a whole, reports: Patients did not significantly differ from controls in CD8+ Simpson's diversity.

CDR3 and TCR beta VDJ profiling relied on genomic DNA as the template. TCRdb fed the reads into MiXCR, producing one record per CDR3 protein. The table has about 200,000 distinct CDR3 sequences, about half seen once. This TCR was recovered from a human donor with aplastic anemia. V gene TRBV30 combines with J gene TRBJ1-4, with TRBD1 as a possible D gene (6 bases). Sequenced: sorted CD4+, CD8+, or CD8+CD57+ T cells (not recorded which) from PBMCs. This chain's CDR3 is CAWSYGGRTNEKLFF. CDR3 in DNA: TGTGCCTGGAGTTATGGGGGGCGAACTAATGAAAAACTGTTTTTT.